The next 30 T cell receptor beta chains were all read from a single sample in a study of spatial heterogeneity in lung cancer (dated by TCRdb to the late 2010s). Libraries were prepared through 5' RACE. The instrument was a NextSeq 500. TCRdb handled the public reads itself, with Q25 trimming in fastp and clone calling in MiXCR, and kept productive beta chains. A single entry per CDR3 protein holds the most common genes and DNA from its merged rows. The sample includes roughly 48,000 distinct CDR3 sequences, with less than 6% observed a single time. The top ten hold roughly 10% of the sample. The label giving this sample's time point can be read as: sample taken at primary tumor resection. For TCR sequencing, whole RNA was extracted from tumor and nontumor lung tissue, or from cryopreserved PBMC samples, and no cell sorting was done. The source was PBMCs, collected at surgery. The origin of the receptors is a male donor with early-stage non-small cell lung cancer.

This clonotype was found many times. The chain is built from TRBV28 and TRBJ2-1; the D gene is possibly TRBD1 (5 bases). Germline V CDR1 and CDR2: MDHEN, SYDVKM. V was trimmed by 1 base and J by 15 bases, leaving 13 bases between them. The CDR3 runs 12 residues. The CDR3 reads CASSLSTTGRFF. DNA of the CDR3: TGTGCCAGCAGTTTATCGACCACAGGCCGGTTCTTC.

The chain recombines TRBV7-9 with TRBJ1-6; 11 bases match TRBD1. This CDR3 has 13 residues. Per the germline V gene, CDR1 is SEHNR and CDR2 is FQNEAQ (reference sequence). Trimming removed 8 bases from V and 11 bases from J; junction bases left unmatched: 5. The CDR3 loop reads CASHRDRGTPLHF. DNA of the CDR3: TGTGCCAGCCACCGGGACAGGGGGACACCCCTCCACTTT.

There are many counts of this clonotype. This chain connects TRBV12-3 or TRBV12-4 to TRBJ1-2; D is possibly TRBD1 (5 bases). V was shortened by 6 bases and J by 1 base, with 9 bases between the two germline ends. The CDR3 covers 13 residues. CDR3 DNA sequence: TGTGCCAGCAGCCAACAGGTTAACTATGGCTACACCTTC. It translates to CASSQQVNYGYTF.

This clonotype appeared many times. The chain is built from TRBV5-1 and TRBJ2-5, with D perhaps matching TRBD2 (7 bases). The CDR3 has 17 amino acids. Per the germline V gene, CDR1 is SGHRS and CDR2 is YFSETQ. V was cut by 2 bases and J by 7 bases, with 24 bases left in between. CDR3 nucleotide sequence: TGCGCCAGCAGCTTTCTGGACAGCGTAGCAGCGGGATTGACCCAGTACTTC. Its protein product is CASSFLDSVAAGLTQYF.

This clonotype appeared many times. For the CDR3, the DNA is TGTGCCATCAGAAAAGGACAGCAAGGCAGCGAGCAGTACTTC. It translates to CAIRKGQQGSEQYF. This chain uses TRBV10-3 with TRBJ2-7; TRBD1 might be the D (6 bases). The CDR3 extends over 14 amino acids. The V gene lost 6 bases and the J gene lost 6 bases, with 18 bases spanning the gap. Germline loops: CDR1 ENHRY, CDR2 SYGVKD.

This clonotype was recorded at least ten times. The chain uses TRBV30 and TRBJ1-3; no firm D call. Germline assignment: CDR1 GTSNPN and CDR2 SVGIG (reference sequence). The V gene lost 4 bases and the J gene lost 0 bases, with 7 bases spanning the gap. This CDR3 contains 13 residues. The CDR3 here is CAWMQYSGNTIYF. CDR3 coding DNA: TGTGCCTGGATGCAGTACTCTGGAAACACCATATATTTT. Looking up the rest from reference TRBV30 and TRBJ1-3 gives the full variable domain: SQTIHQWPATLVQPVGSPLSLECTVEGTSNPNLYWYRQAAGRGLQLLFYSVGIGQISSEVPQNLSASRPQDRQFILSSKKLLLSDSGFYLCAWMQYSGNTIYFGEGSWLTVV.

At least ten counts were recorded for this clonotype. This rearrangement joins TRBV21-1 to TRBJ1-5; TRBD1 reflects the table's D call only, with no check against the DNA. TRBV21-1 represents a pseudogene. The CDR3 is made up of 19 amino acids. This chain's CDR3 is CASSKSPDARDRRNQPQHF. The DNA for the CDR3 is TGTGCCAGCAGCAAATCTCCAGACGCCCGGGACAGACGAAATCAGCCCCAGCATTTT.

CDR3 nucleotides: TGTGCCAGCAGTTTACGTCTAGCGGGAGGAAGAAGGCCCTACGAGCAGTACTTC. Amino acids: CASSLRLAGGRRPYEQYF. The gene calls are TRBV28 and TRBJ2-7, with TRBD2 matching 11 bases. The V and J ends lost 2 bases and 2 bases, in that order; junction bases with no gene match: 11. The germline CDR1 and CDR2 sequences are MDHEN and SYDVKM. This CDR3 has 18 residues.

At least ten counts were recorded for this clonotype. The genes are TRBV20-1 and TRBJ2-1, with TRBD2 matching over 8 bases. The CDR3 is 12 amino acids. CDR1 and CDR2 (germline): DFQATT, SNEGSKA (reference sequence). V shed 3 bases and J 9 bases; nucleotides not matched to a gene: 4. CDR3 protein: CSASPAGGEQFF. The CDR3 region has the DNA TGCAGTGCTAGTCCGGCGGGGGGTGAGCAGTTCTTC.

The J gene is TRBJ2-2, the V gene TRBV7-3, with D uncertain. The CDR3 is 14 residues long. Trimming shortened V by 1 base and J by 6 bases, and 9 bases separated the two germline ends. CDR1 SGHTA and CDR2 FQGTGA come from the germline V gene. DNA of the CDR3: TGTGCCAGCAGCTTAAAACCCCTAGCCGGGGAGCTGTTTTTT. It encodes CASSLKPLAGELFF.

This rearrangement joins TRBV6-5 to TRBJ2-3, with D unclear. Trimming took off 0 bases at V and 0 bases at J, with 7 bases between the two ends. Germline lookup yields CDR1 MNHEY and CDR2 SVGAGI. The CDR3 is made up of 15 amino acids. CDR3 nucleotides: TGTGCCAGCAGTTACTCCGGCTCTAGCACAGATACGCAGTATTTT. Translation: CASSYSGSSTDTQYF.

This clonotype showed up many times. The rearrangement links TRBV11-2 to TRBJ2-7; 10 positions agree with TRBD2. V was pared by 5 bases and J by 0 bases, with 7 bases of the junction left unmatched. Germline V gives CDR1 SGHAT, CDR2 FQNNGV. This CDR3 contains 16 residues. CDR3 nucleotide sequence: TGTGCCAGCAGCAAACGAACTAGCGGGGCCTCCTACGAGCAGTACTTC. Residues: CASSKRTSGASYEQYF.

Many counts were recorded for this clonotype. The V call is TRBV7-2, the J call TRBJ1-3; D is undetermined. Germline values: CDR1 SGHTA, CDR2 FQGNSA. CDR3 length equals 14 residues. Trimming took 1 base from V and 0 from J, leaving 4 bases between them. CDR3 sequence reads: CASSLGASGNTIYF. CDR3 DNA: TGTGCCAGCAGCTTAGGGGCCTCTGGAAACACCATATATTTT.

J is TRBJ1-5 and V is TRBV6-2 or TRBV6-3, with TRBD1 matching over 7 bases. This CDR3 has 15 amino acids. CDR1 and CDR2 from the germline V gene are MNHEY and SVGEGT. V was clipped by 0 bases and J by 5 bases; unmatched bases: 4. Here the CDR3 reads CASSYSRGTDQPQHF. CDR3 nucleotide sequence: TGTGCCAGCAGTTACTCGAGGGGGACAGATCAGCCCCAGCATTTT.

This clonotype was found many times. The chain recombines TRBV11-2 with TRBJ2-7; TRBD2 matches at 8 bases. This CDR3 is built from 14 residues. Trimming removed 5 bases from V and 3 bases from J; junction bases left unmatched: 6. The germline gives CDR1 SGHAT, CDR2 FQNNGV. The CDR3 nucleotides are TGTGCCAGCAGCGAGCGGGAGCGATACTACGAGCAGTACTTC. Translated, it gives CASSERERYYEQYF.

This clonotype was recorded many times. CDR3 bases: TGTGCCAGCCATCGCGGCGGGAGCACCTCCTACGAGCAGTACTTC. Its translation is CASHRGGSTSYEQYF. The chain couples TRBV12-3 or TRBV12-4 to TRBJ2-7; 7 bases match TRBD2. This CDR3 contains 15 residues. V was clipped by 8 bases and J by 0 bases; unmatched bases: 10.

This clonotype came up many times. V and J are TRBV2 and TRBJ2-3; 7 bases are a match to TRBD2. The V gene end was trimmed by 4 bases and the J gene end by 5 bases; junction bases not matched to a gene: 12. The germline CDR1 and CDR2 sequences are SNHLY and FYNNEI. The CDR3 is 16 residues long. CDR3 amino acids: CASSGSYGSGGDTQYF. CDR3 DNA sequence: TGTGCCAGCAGTGGGTCCTACGGTTCGGGGGGAGATACGCAGTATTTT.

This clonotype was recorded at least ten times. The chain recombines TRBV27 with TRBJ1-4, with a tentative D call TRBD1 (6 bases). The CDR3 covers 14 residues. Germline CDR1 reads MNHEY; CDR2 reads SMNVEV (reference sequence). The ends were cut back, 5 bases at V and 8 bases at J, with 15 bases in the middle. The CDR3 loop is CASSLNRVGEKLFF. The CDR3 coding sequence is TGTGCCAGCAGTCTCAACAGGGTAGGGGAAAAACTGTTTTTT.

The chain couples TRBV11-2 to TRBJ2-7, with no clear D. Germline CDR1 and CDR2: SGHAT and FQNNGV. The length of the CDR3 is 13 residues. V lost 5 bases and J lost 4, with 12 bases in between. The CDR3 DNA reads TGTGCCAGCAGCAGAGAAAGGCAGTACGAGCAGTACTTC. Residues: CASSRERQYEQYF.

There are many counts of this clonotype. J is TRBJ2-1 and V is TRBV7-9; TRBD2 agrees at 7 bases. Germline loops: CDR1 SEHNR, CDR2 FQNEAQ (reference sequence). The CDR3 contains 16 residues. V trimming: 4 bases; J trimming: 3 bases; junction bases outside the gene matches: 9. The CDR3 reads CASSSWYQRGYNEQFF. In DNA form, the CDR3 reads TGTGCCAGCAGCTCCTGGTACCAGCGGGGCTACAATGAGCAGTTCTTC.

The table lists this clonotype with many counts. V and J are TRBV4-2 and TRBJ1-5, with a weak D call TRBD1 (5 bases). CDR1 is LGHNA, CDR2 YNFKEQ, per germline. The length of the CDR3 is 15 residues. Trimming pared 0 bases from V and 8 bases from J, leaving 14 bases between. CDR3 region: CASSQDWGGPEPQHF. The CDR3 DNA reads TGTGCCAGCAGCCAAGACTGGGGGGGACCCGAGCCCCAGCATTTT.

Many counts were recorded for this clonotype. This rearrangement joins TRBV3-1 to TRBJ2-7; D might be TRBD1 (5 bases). V was cut by 4 bases and J by 1 base, with 20 bases left in between. Per the germline V gene, CDR1 is LGHDT and CDR2 is YNNKEL (reference sequence). The CDR3 spans 17 residues. The CDR3 reads CASSPSPARTRSYEQYF. The CDR3 DNA reads as TGTGCCAGCAGCCCGTCTCCAGCTAGGACACGTTCCTACGAGCAGTACTTC.

This clonotype occurred a few times. The chain couples TRBV7-2 to TRBJ1-1, with D uncertain. The length of the CDR3 is 14 residues. V lost 6 bases and J lost 0, with 11 bases in between. Germline-derived CDR1 and CDR2 are SGHTA and FQGNSA. CDR3 loop: CASSLYQMNTEAFF. The CDR3 DNA reads TGTGCCAGCAGTTTATACCAGATGAACACTGAAGCTTTCTTT. Full variable domain (missing parts from reference TRBV7-2 and TRBJ1-1): GAGVSQSPSNKVTEKGKDVELRCDPISGHTALYWYRQSLGQGLEFLIYFQGNSAPDKSGLPSDRFSAERTGGSVSTLTIQRTQQEDSAVYLCASSLYQMNTEAFFGQGTRLTVV.

Ten or more counts support this clonotype. J is TRBJ2-4 and V is TRBV4-2, with 10 positions matching TRBD1. Germline lookup yields CDR1 LGHNA and CDR2 YNFKEQ. The V and J ends lost 1 base and 7 bases, in that order; junction bases with no gene match: 7. The CDR3 contains 16 residues. This chain's CDR3 is CASSQGPRDRGNIQYF. In DNA form, the CDR3 reads TGTGCCAGCAGCCAAGGTCCCCGGGACAGGGGTAACATTCAGTACTTC.

V is TRBV7-8 and J is TRBJ2-3, with D hard to call. The CDR3 length is 15 residues. Germline V gene lookup returns CDR1 SGHVS and CDR2 FQNEAQ. V lost 6 bases and J 5 bases, leaving 18 bases between the germline ends. The CDR3 coding sequence is TGTGCCAGCAGTCCCTCCGAGCAGGTTGGAGATACGCAGTATTTT. Translated: CASSPSEQVGDTQYF.

This clonotype was seen at least ten times. J is TRBJ2-1 and V is TRBV24-1, with 14 bases matching TRBD2. Germline CDR1 is KGHDR and CDR2 is SFDVKD. The CDR3 length is 16 residues. V was pared by 2 bases and J by 8 bases, with 4 bases of the junction left unmatched. DNA of the CDR3: TGTGCCACCAGTGATTCCAGACTAGCGGGAGGGTATGAGCAGTTCTTC. Translating it yields CATSDSRLAGGYEQFF.

This clonotype was observed many times. The chain couples TRBV6-2 or TRBV6-3 to TRBJ1-1, with unresolved D. The CDR3 loop spans 14 amino acids. Trimming left V 5 bases short and J 0 bases short, with 10 bases between. From germline, CDR1 is MNHEY and CDR2 SVGEGT. The CDR3 DNA follows: TGTGCCAGCAGTCCACCGTTAATGAACACTGAAGCTTTCTTT. Its translation is CASSPPLMNTEAFF.

The sample holds many counts of this clonotype. This chain joins TRBV10-3 and TRBJ2-7, with a weak D call TRBD2 (5 bases). Trimming shortened V by 6 bases and J by 4 bases, and 13 bases separated the two germline ends. The CDR3 consists of 13 residues. Germline lookup yields CDR1 ENHRY and CDR2 SYGVKD. The CDR3 DNA reads TGTGCCATCAGGCGCCCCCCGGGATACGAGCAGTACTTC. Translating gives CAIRRPPGYEQYF.

This clonotype was counted many times. The chain recombines TRBV12-3 or TRBV12-4 with TRBJ2-5, with D unclear. This CDR3 region has 12 residues. V was pared by 2 bases and J by 1 base, with 2 bases between. CDR3 protein: CASSLTQETQYF. The CDR3 DNA reads as TGTGCCAGCAGTTTAACCCAAGAGACCCAGTACTTC.

This clonotype was counted at least ten times. The rearrangement uses TRBV4-1 and TRBJ1-6; D is unclear. V was clipped by 4 bases and J by 0 bases, with 13 bases between them. CDR3 length: 17 amino acids. Germline V gene sequence: CDR1 MGHRA, CDR2 YSYEKL. The CDR3 nucleotides read TGCGCCAGCAGCCTAAAAGCTCAGGCCTCCTATAATTCACCCCTCCACTTT. Translating gives CASSLKAQASYNSPLHF.